Following are 19 T cell receptor beta chains from one sample sequenced in a study of early T cells in non-severe SARS-CoV-2 infection. TCRdb re-analysed the 5' RACE reads in MiXCR, keeping a single row per CDR3 protein. The sample yields 85,000 to 90,000 distinct CDR3 sequences, roughly 14% seen once. The sequenced sample consisted of whole blood. The origin of the receptors is an adult who was a healthcare worker with PCR-confirmed SARS-CoV-2 infection or an uninfected control (not recorded which).

The V gene is TRBV29-1, the J gene TRBJ1-1; D is ambiguous. This CDR3 contains 11 residues. Germline CDR1 is SQVTM and CDR2 is ANQGSEA. Trimming took 8 bases from V and 1 from J, leaving 8 bases between them. The CDR3 sequence is CSTKKNTEAFF. DNA for the CDR3: TGCAGCACAAAAAAGAACACTGAAGCTTTCTTT.

In its sample, this clonotype was seen a few times. The chain carries TRBV10-3 and TRBJ2-7, with D possibly TRBD1 on 6 matching bases. V was cut by 0 bases and J by 4 bases, with 10 bases left in between. Germline values: CDR1 ENHRY, CDR2 SYGVKD. The CDR3 contains 14 residues. CDR3 amino acids: CAISESGTSYEQYV. The CDR3 DNA reads as TGTGCCATCAGTGAGTCCGGGACAAGTTACGAGCAGTACGTC.

This clonotype has more than one count but fewer than ten. The V and J genes are TRBV30 and TRBJ1-1, with D unclear. The V end was cut by 4 bases, the J end by 0 bases, with 9 bases between. CDR1 and CDR2 from the germline V gene are GTSNPN and SVGIG (reference sequence). This CDR3 spans 13 amino acids. CDR3 protein: CAWKEGLNTEAFF. The CDR3 DNA reads as TGTGCCTGGAAGGAGGGCCTGAACACTGAAGCTTTCTTT.

This clonotype was counted between two and nine times. In DNA, the CDR3 is TGCGCCAGCAGCCTACGTGGGTCATACATGAACACTGAAGCTTTCTTT. This sequence encodes CASSLRGSYMNTEAFF. The chain has TRBV4-1 and TRBJ1-1; D remains ambiguous. Germline values: CDR1 MGHRA, CDR2 YSYEKL. The CDR3 sequence is 16 residues long. V gave up 4 bases and J gave up 0 bases, with 15 bases separating them.

This clonotype was counted only a few times. The rearrangement links TRBV12-5 to TRBJ2-3; 14 positions match TRBD2. Trimming cost V 2 bases and J 5 bases; bases outside gene matches: 6. Germline lookup yields CDR1 LGHNT and CDR2 FRNRAP. The CDR3 is made up of 17 amino acids. CDR3 sequence: CASGLQTSGGVVDTQYF. The CDR3 DNA reads as TGTGCTAGTGGTTTGCAGACTAGCGGGGGGGTGGTAGATACGCAGTATTTT.

The gene calls are TRBV12-3 or TRBV12-4 and TRBJ1-1, with TRBD1 identical over 10 bases. With V trimmed by 4 bases and J by 1 base, 15 bases remained unmatched. The CDR3 has 19 residues. CDR3 DNA: TGTGCCAGCAGTTCCCATTTAAAGACAGGGGGCCCTAGGAACACTGAAGCTTTCTTT. Translating it yields CASSSHLKTGGPRNTEAFF.

This clonotype came up a few times. This chain links TRBV7-7 with TRBJ2-5; TRBD2 aligns across 12 bases. The germline V gene encodes CDR1 SSHAT and CDR2 FNYEAQ (reference sequence). The V gene end was trimmed by 5 bases and the J gene end by 1 base; junction bases not matched to a gene: 5. The CDR3 has 16 residues. The CDR3 is CASSPGLAGTQETQYF. CDR3 coding DNA: TGTGCCAGCAGCCCTGGACTAGCGGGGACCCAAGAGACCCAGTACTTC.

The V gene is TRBV18, the J gene TRBJ1-1; perhaps TRBD1 as D (5 bases). V was cut by 1 base and J by 1 base, with 16 bases left in between. Germline V lookup: CDR1 KGHSH, CDR2 LQKENI. This CDR3 spans 17 amino acids. CDR3 nucleotides: TGTGCCAGCTCACCACTCGGGGCAGGGACGAGGAACACTGAAGCTTTCTTT. This codes for CASSPLGAGTRNTEAFF.

In this sample, this clonotype turned up many times. The rearrangement uses TRBV11-2 and TRBJ2-5; TRBD1 matches at 8 bases. V dropped 5 bases and J dropped 4; count of bases not matched to a gene: 6. The CDR3 is 14 amino acids. Germline CDR1 and CDR2: SGHAT and FQNNGV. This CDR3 reads CASSPDRGRETQYF. DNA of the CDR3: TGTGCCAGCAGCCCCGACAGGGGTCGAGAGACCCAGTACTTC. The whole variable domain, filled in from reference TRBV11-2 and TRBJ2-5, reads EAGVAQSPRYKIIEKRQSVAFWCNPISGHATLYWYQQILGQGPKLLIQFQNNGVVDDSQLPKDRFSAERLKGVDSTLKIQPAKLEDSAVYLCASSPDRGRETQYFGPGTRLLVL.

This rearrangement joins TRBV12-5 to TRBJ2-3, with 8 nucleotides matching TRBD2. Unmatched junction bases numbered 6, after V lost 4 bases and J lost 3 bases. The CDR3 contains 15 residues. Per germline, CDR1 LGHNT and CDR2 FRNRAP. In DNA form, the CDR3 reads TGTGCTAGTGGTTCATTACCGGGAGGGACAGATACGCAGTATTTT. Its translation is CASGSLPGGTDTQYF.

This clonotype appeared a few times. The rearrangement links TRBV3-1 to TRBJ1-4; D might be TRBD1 (6 bases). This CDR3 is built from 16 residues. Germline V CDR1 and CDR2: LGHDT, YNNKEL (reference sequence). V dropped 3 bases and J dropped 0 bases, with 11 bases sitting between them. The CDR3 here is CASSQENRATNEKLFF. In nucleotides, the CDR3 is TGTGCCAGCAGCCAGGAAAACAGGGCAACTAATGAAAAACTGTTTTTT.

V usage is TRBV5-1 and J usage is TRBJ2-3; 7 bases are shared with TRBD1. Trimming cost V 4 bases and J 5 bases; bases outside gene matches: 4. This CDR3 is 13 amino acids long. Per the germline V gene, CDR1 is SGHRS and CDR2 is YFSETQ. CDR3 in DNA: TGCGCCAGCAGCCGAAACAGGGGAGATACGCAGTATTTT. It translates to CASSRNRGDTQYF.

This clonotype was picked up a small number of times. The chain has TRBV11-2 and TRBJ2-2, with a tentative D call TRBD2 (6 bases). V was trimmed by 5 bases and J by 1 base, leaving 17 bases between them. Germline V lookup: CDR1 SGHAT, CDR2 FQNNGV. The CDR3 loop spans 17 amino acids. The CDR3 loop is CASSPDWDWQNTGELFF. As DNA, the CDR3 is TGTGCCAGCAGCCCAGATTGGGACTGGCAGAACACCGGGGAGCTGTTTTTT.

This clonotype came up a few times. The V call is TRBV6-5, the J call TRBJ1-5; a weak D match, TRBD1 (5 bases). Trimming pared 2 bases from V and 6 bases from J, leaving 11 bases between. The CDR3 covers 14 residues. Germline CDR1 is MNHEY and CDR2 is SVGAGI. CDR3 DNA sequence: TGTGCCAGCAGTTACAAGGCAGGGTTTCAGCCCCAGCATTTT. This translates into CASSYKAGFQPQHF.

With respect to this clonotype: At one boundary the junction diverges from the germline segment, which might be a read error. V is TRBV6-2 or TRBV6-3 and J is TRBJ2-5; tentative D call: TRBD2 (5 bases). Germline V gene lookup returns CDR1 MNHEY and CDR2 SVGEGT. This CDR3 is built from 14 residues. The DNA for the CDR3 is TGTACCAGCAGTTACGAGGACTTACAAGAGACCCAGTACTTC. Its translation is CTSSYEDLQETQYF.

This clonotype was seen a few times. The V gene is TRBV12-3 or TRBV12-4, the J gene TRBJ2-5, with 8 bases matching TRBD1. With V trimmed by 5 bases and J by 2 bases, 7 bases remained unmatched. The CDR3 is 15 amino acids. CDR3 protein: CASSQPGGGQETQYF. For the CDR3, the DNA is TGTGCCAGCAGTCAACCAGGGGGCGGGCAAGAGACCCAGTACTTC.

For the CDR3, the DNA is TGTGCCAGCAGTCCCCGGGACAGAAAGAACACTGAAGCTTTCTTT. This codes for CASSPRDRKNTEAFF. The J gene is TRBJ1-1, the V gene TRBV12-3 or TRBV12-4; TRBD1 aligns across 7 bases. The CDR3 covers 15 residues. With V trimmed by 5 bases and J by 1 base, 7 bases remained unmatched.

This clonotype was recorded a few times. The chain joins TRBV6-1 to TRBJ2-7; 7 bases fit TRBD2. Unmatched junction bases numbered 12, after V lost 6 bases and J lost 4 bases. This CDR3 is 15 amino acids long. Germline-derived CDR1 and CDR2 are MNHNS and SASEGT. CDR3 loop: CASREGPAGVYEQYV. The CDR3 DNA is TGTGCCAGCAGGGAGGGGCCGGCGGGGGTTTACGAGCAGTACGTC.

The rearrangement links TRBV7-2 to TRBJ2-6, with D possibly being TRBD1 (5 bases). Germline CDR1 SGHTA, CDR2 FQGNSA. The CDR3 length is 14 residues. Trimming cost V 10 bases and J 2 bases, with 12 bases left between them. The CDR3 sequence is CATKGSAGANVLTF. The CDR3 DNA is TGTGCCACCAAGGGGTCCGCTGGGGCCAACGTCCTGACTTTC.